The source of this T cell receptor (beta chain) is a study of beta chain features in type 1 diabetes. Overall study context: Sorted cells examined across all samples numbered some 98 million. Notes on the study in general: A moderate, significant TCRB CDR3 shortening appeared in type 1 diabetes across four CD4+ subsets. cDNA-based sequencing might over-represent cells highly expressing TCR.

In its sample, this clone was seen a few times. What it binds is unknown. The entirety of the isolated RNA underwent reverse transcription, so expressed TCRB transcripts were sequenced. Sequencing was performed with immunoSEQ multiplex PCR; in TCRdb, only in-frame clones are kept and a portion is missing. Seen here are nearly 350,000 clones, roughly a tenth observed once, and the top ten hold roughly 1%. In germline, CDR1 is SGHRS, CDR2 YFSETQ. J lost 0 bases, V lost 2 bases, and 11 bases had no gene match. The CDR3 has 18 amino acids. The genes are TRBV5-1 and TRBJ1-5, with 7 bases matching TRBD1. Sequencing was done on a sample of central memory CD4+ T cells from blood. This TCR was sampled from a man aged 25 to 40 with type 1 diabetes. CDR3 coding DNA: TGCGCCAGCAGCTTTTCCGGGACAGCGACGCTTAGCAATCAGCCCCAGCATTTT. It yields the protein CASSFSGTATLSNQPQHF.